These T cell receptor beta chains were read from a single sample in a study of Ad26.COV2.S vaccination and SARS-CoV-2 variants. Clones were read by immunoSEQ multiplex PCR, and TCRdb kept only the in-frame ones, dropping some. The sample yields 440,000 or so clones, 89% seen once. The sequences come from peripheral blood, collected in a trial of Ad26.COV2.S vaccine versus placebo. Every receptor here comes from a person aged 18-60 years who received the Ad26.COV2.S COVID-19 vaccine or a placebo. CDR3s include the opening cysteine and the closing phenylalanine or tryptophan. D genes are given only for firm matches. Expanded clones are given a class, and other clones once, few, many or no size at all.

J gene: TRBJ1-1; D gene: -; clone size: -; V gene: TRBV7-2; CDR3 protein: CASSLKQNTEAFF; CDR3 DNA: TGTGCCAGCAGCTTAAAACAAAACACTGAAGCTTTCTTT
J gene: TRBJ2-6; D gene: -; clone size: once; V gene: TRBV4-2; CDR3 protein: CASSQVERQLEDNVLTF; CDR3 DNA: TGTGCCAGCAGCCAAGTAGAACGGCAACTAGAAGATAACGTCCTGACTTTC
J gene: TRBJ1-2; D gene: -; clone size: -; V gene: TRBV7-2; CDR3 protein: CASSPRTDSYGYTF; CDR3 DNA: TGTGCCAGCAGCCCTCGGACGGACTCCTATGGCTACACCTTC
J gene: TRBJ2-7; D gene: -; clone size: once; V gene: TRBV14; CDR3 protein: CASSQDLPYEQYF; CDR3 DNA: TGTGCCAGCAGCCAAGATTTGCCCTACGAGCAGTACTTC
J gene: TRBJ2-1; D gene: -; clone size: -; V gene: TRBV6-2/TRBV6-3; CDR3 protein: CASSKTVISNNEQFF; CDR3 DNA: TGTGCCAGCAGTAAGACAGTTATATCCAACAATGAGCAGTTCTTC
J gene: TRBJ1-3; D gene: TRBD1; clone size: -; V gene: TRBV5-1; CDR3 protein: CASSLADRGSGNTIYF; CDR3 DNA: TGCGCCAGCAGCTTGGCCGACAGGGGCTCTGGAAACACCATATATTTT
J gene: TRBJ2-1; D gene: -; clone size: few; V gene: TRBV19; CDR3 protein: CASSIGSPPSGEQFF; CDR3 DNA: TGTGCCAGTAGTATAGGGAGTCCCCCTTCGGGAGAGCAGTTCTTC
J gene: TRBJ2-1; D gene: TRBD2; clone size: -; V gene: TRBV30; CDR3 protein: CAWSFRRTSGRDNEQFF; CDR3 DNA: TGTGCCTGGAGTTTCAGGCGCACTAGCGGGAGGGACAATGAGCAGTTCTTC
J gene: TRBJ1-4; D gene: TRBD1; clone size: -; V gene: TRBV30; CDR3 protein: CAWSPGTGNEKLFF; CDR3 DNA: TGTGCCTGGAGTCCCGGGACAGGGAATGAAAAACTGTTTTTT
J gene: TRBJ1-6; D gene: TRBD1; clone size: -; V gene: TRBV27; CDR3 protein: CASSSVTGGSPLHF; CDR3 DNA: TGTGCCAGCAGTTCCGTTACAGGGGGCTCACCCCTCCACTTT
J gene: TRBJ1-6; D gene: -; clone size: -; V gene: TRBV9; CDR3 protein: CASSERDGIYNSPLHF; CDR3 DNA: TGTGCCAGCAGCGAGCGGGACGGAATCTATAATTCACCCCTCCACTTT
J gene: TRBJ1-1; D gene: -; clone size: -; V gene: TRBV19; CDR3 protein: CASSPAWRNTEAFF; CDR3 DNA: TGTGCCAGTAGTCCCGCCTGGAGGAACACTGAAGCTTTCTTT
J gene: TRBJ1-3; D gene: -; clone size: -; V gene: TRBV6-5; CDR3 protein: CASSYADRSSGNTIYF; CDR3 DNA: TGTGCCAGCAGTTACGCCGACAGGAGCTCTGGAAACACCATATATTTT
J gene: TRBJ2-3; D gene: -; clone size: -; V gene: TRBV24-1; CDR3 protein: CATSEAGGSTDTQYF; CDR3 DNA: TGTGCCACCAGTGAGGCAGGGGGGAGCACAGATACGCAGTATTTT
J gene: TRBJ1-6; D gene: TRBD1; clone size: -; V gene: TRBV27; CDR3 protein: CACRGGASSPLHF; CDR3 DNA: TGTGCCTGCAGAGGGGGCGCGAGTTCACCCCTCCACTTT
J gene: TRBJ2-3; D gene: TRBD2; clone size: few; V gene: TRBV7-9; CDR3 protein: CASSSERRTSGSTDTQYF; CDR3 DNA: TGTGCCAGCAGCTCAGAAAGACGGACTAGCGGAAGCACAGATACGCAGTATTTT
J gene: TRBJ2-3; D gene: TRBD1; clone size: -; V gene: TRBV28; CDR3 protein: CASRISGTGGYEQYF; CDR3 DNA: TGTGCCAGCAGGATATCCGGGACAGGGGGTTACGAGCAGTATTTT
J gene: TRBJ1-2; D gene: -; clone size: -; V gene: TRBV19; CDR3 protein: CASSQTVNYGYTF; CDR3 DNA: TGTGCCAGTAGTCAGACTGTGAACTATGGCTACACCTTC
J gene: TRBJ2-5; D gene: -; clone size: -; V gene: TRBV7-9; CDR3 protein: CASSLAPGLAETQYF; CDR3 DNA: TGTGCCAGCAGCTTAGCTCCAGGGTTGGCAGAGACCCAGTACTTC
J gene: TRBJ2-1; D gene: -; clone size: -; V gene: TRBV30; CDR3 protein: CAWSVRERAEQFF; CDR3 DNA: TGTGCCTGGAGTGTACGAGAGCGGGCTGAGCAGTTCTTC
J gene: TRBJ1-6; D gene: -; clone size: -; V gene: TRBV19; CDR3 protein: CASSTVTGFNSPLHF; CDR3 DNA: TGTGCCAGTAGTACTGTGACAGGTTTTAATTCACCCCTCCACTTT
J gene: TRBJ1-3; D gene: TRBD1; clone size: -; V gene: TRBV9; CDR3 protein: CASSVWTGESSGNTIYF; CDR3 DNA: TGTGCCAGCAGCGTTTGGACAGGGGAGAGCTCTGGAAACACCATATATTTT
J gene: TRBJ2-7; D gene: TRBD1; clone size: few; V gene: TRBV2; CDR3 protein: CASKGQGVSYEQYF; CDR3 DNA: TGTGCCAGCAAGGGACAGGGTGTCTCCTACGAGCAGTACTTC
J gene: TRBJ2-1; D gene: -; clone size: once; V gene: TRBV7-9; CDR3 protein: CASSEPGSYNEQFF; CDR3 DNA: TGTGCCAGCAGCGAGCCGGGCTCCTACAATGAGCAGTTCTTC
J gene: TRBJ2-7; D gene: -; clone size: -; V gene: TRBV27; CDR3 protein: CASGPSNEQYF; CDR3 DNA: TGTGCCAGCGGTCCAAGTAACGAGCAGTACTTC
J gene: TRBJ1-4; D gene: TRBD1; clone size: -; V gene: TRBV6-5; CDR3 protein: CASSYGTGEKLFF; CDR3 DNA: TGTGCCAGCAGTTACGGGACAGGGGAAAAACTGTTTTTT
J gene: TRBJ2-1; D gene: TRBD2; clone size: once; V gene: TRBV7-8; CDR3 protein: CASSPLGGRADEQFF; CDR3 DNA: TGTGCCAGCAGCCCCCTTGGGGGGAGGGCCGATGAGCAGTTCTTC
J gene: TRBJ2-7; D gene: -; clone size: -; V gene: TRBV19; CDR3 protein: CASSIAGHEQYF; CDR3 DNA: TGTGCCAGTAGTATAGCGGGCCACGAGCAGTACTTC
J gene: TRBJ1-3; D gene: TRBD1; clone size: -; V gene: TRBV15; CDR3 protein: CATSSHRGGNTIYF; CDR3 DNA: TGTGCCACCAGCAGTCACAGGGGGGGAAACACCATATATTTT
J gene: TRBJ2-2; D gene: -; clone size: -; V gene: TRBV4-2; CDR3 protein: CASSQDGGRTNTGELFF; CDR3 DNA: TGTGCCAGCAGCCAAGATGGGGGCAGGACGAACACCGGGGAGCTGTTTTTT
J gene: TRBJ2-3; D gene: TRBD2; clone size: -; V gene: TRBV7-3; CDR3 protein: CASSLRGASGPWGTQYF; CDR3 DNA: TGTGCCAGCAGCTTGAGAGGGGCTAGCGGTCCTTGGGGTACGCAGTATTTT
J gene: TRBJ1-1; D gene: -; clone size: few; V gene: TRBV6-5; CDR3 protein: CASRERSSLNTEAFF; CDR3 DNA: TGTGCCAGCAGGGAGAGGAGCAGCCTGAACACTGAAGCTTTCTTT
J gene: TRBJ2-7; D gene: -; clone size: -; V gene: TRBV27; CDR3 protein: CASSFSGGVYEQYF; CDR3 DNA: TGTGCCAGCAGTTTCTCCGGAGGGGTCTACGAGCAGTACTTC
J gene: TRBJ1-2; D gene: -; clone size: once; V gene: TRBV9; CDR3 protein: CASSAHPDIRLNYGYTF; CDR3 DNA: TGTGCCAGCAGCGCACATCCGGACATCCGTCTGAACTATGGCTACACCTTC
J gene: TRBJ1-1; D gene: -; clone size: -; V gene: TRBV11-2; CDR3 protein: CASSLLRLMNTEAFF; CDR3 DNA: TGTGCCAGCAGCTTGCTCAGACTTATGAACACTGAAGCTTTCTTT